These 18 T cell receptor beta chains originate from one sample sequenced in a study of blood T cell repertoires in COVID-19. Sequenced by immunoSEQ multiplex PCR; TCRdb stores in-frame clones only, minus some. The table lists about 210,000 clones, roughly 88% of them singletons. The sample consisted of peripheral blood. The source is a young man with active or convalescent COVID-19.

The CDR3 loop reads CASSEGQGATGYTF. The CDR3 region has the DNA TGTGCCAGCAGTGAAGGGCAGGGGGCCACTGGCTACACCTTC. This chain links TRBV6-1 with TRBJ1-2, with 8 bases lining up with TRBD1. CDR3 length: 14 residues. The V segment lost 1 base and the J segment 7 bases; nucleotides outside the gene matches: 5. Germline V gene sequence: CDR1 MNHNS, CDR2 SASEGT.

Here the CDR3 reads CASSYDSYGYTF. The CDR3, as DNA: TGTGCCAGCAGCTATGACAGCTATGGCTACACCTTC. V gene TRBV5-4 combines with J gene TRBJ1-2; the D gene is possibly TRBD1 (5 bases). Trimming stripped 3 bases from V and 4 bases from J, with 7 bases between. Germline CDR1 is SGHNT and CDR2 is YYREEE (reference sequence). CDR3 length: 12 residues.

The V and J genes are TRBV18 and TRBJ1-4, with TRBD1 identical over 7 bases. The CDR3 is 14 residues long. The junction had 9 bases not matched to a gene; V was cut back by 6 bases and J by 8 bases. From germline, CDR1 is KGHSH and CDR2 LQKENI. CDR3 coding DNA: TGTGCCAGCTCTTACAGGGGCGAGGGGGAAAAACTGTTTTTT. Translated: CASSYRGEGEKLFF.

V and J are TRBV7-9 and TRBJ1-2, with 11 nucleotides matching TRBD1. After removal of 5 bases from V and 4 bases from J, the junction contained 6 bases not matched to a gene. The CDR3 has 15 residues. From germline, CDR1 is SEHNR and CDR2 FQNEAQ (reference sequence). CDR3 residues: CASSQPGTGGYGYTF. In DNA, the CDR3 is TGTGCCAGCAGCCAACCCGGGACAGGGGGCTATGGCTACACCTTC.

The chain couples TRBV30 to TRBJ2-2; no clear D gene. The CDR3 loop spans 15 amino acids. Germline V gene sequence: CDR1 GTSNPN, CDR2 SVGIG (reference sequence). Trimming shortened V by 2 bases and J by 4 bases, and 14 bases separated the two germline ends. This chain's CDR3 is CAWSSGLRATGELFF. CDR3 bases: TGTGCCTGGAGTTCTGGTCTCCGAGCCACCGGGGAGCTGTTTTTT.

As DNA, the CDR3 is TGTGCCACCAGCAGGAGGGAAGTTCCACCTCAGCAGAACACTGAAGCTTTCTTT. Encoded protein: CATSRREVPPQQNTEAFF. The gene calls are TRBV15 and TRBJ1-1; D unresolved. V lost 3 bases to trimming and J lost 1 base, with 21 bases between them. The CDR3 has 18 residues. The germline CDR1 and CDR2 sequences are LNHNV and YYDKDF (reference sequence).

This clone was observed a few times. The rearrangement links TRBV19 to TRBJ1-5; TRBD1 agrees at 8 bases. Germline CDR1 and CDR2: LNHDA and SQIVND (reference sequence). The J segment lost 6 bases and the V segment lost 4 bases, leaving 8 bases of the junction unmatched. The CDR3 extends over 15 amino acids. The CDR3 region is CASSNGQGRGQPQHF. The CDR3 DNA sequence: TGTGCCAGTAGTAACGGACAGGGCCGGGGTCAGCCCCAGCATTTT.

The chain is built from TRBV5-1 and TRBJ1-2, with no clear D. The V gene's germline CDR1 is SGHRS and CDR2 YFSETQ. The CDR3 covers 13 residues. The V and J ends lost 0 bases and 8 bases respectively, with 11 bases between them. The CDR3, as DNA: TGCGCCAGCAGCTTGGATCTCGCCGGGGGCTACACCTTC. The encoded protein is CASSLDLAGGYTF.

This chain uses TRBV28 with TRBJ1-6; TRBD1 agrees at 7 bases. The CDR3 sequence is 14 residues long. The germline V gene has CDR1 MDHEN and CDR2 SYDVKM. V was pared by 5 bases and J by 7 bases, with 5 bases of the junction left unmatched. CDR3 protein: CASSPPGQNSPLHF. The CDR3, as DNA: TGTGCCAGCAGTCCCCCGGGACAGAATTCACCCCTCCACTTT. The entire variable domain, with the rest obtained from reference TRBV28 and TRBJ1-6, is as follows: DVKVTQSSRYLVKRTGEKVFLECVQDMDHENMFWYRQDPGLGLRLIYFSYDVKMKEKGDIPEGYSVSREKKERFSLILESASTNQTSMYLCASSPPGQNSPLHFGNGTRLTVT.

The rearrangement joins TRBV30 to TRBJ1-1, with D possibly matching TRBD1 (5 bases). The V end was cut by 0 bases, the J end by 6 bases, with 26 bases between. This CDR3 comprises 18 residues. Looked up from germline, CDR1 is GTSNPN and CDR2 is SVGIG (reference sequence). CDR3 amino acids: CAWSVSGGRAKSGAEAFF. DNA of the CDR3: TGTGCCTGGAGTGTATCGGGCGGCAGGGCCAAAAGCGGGGCTGAAGCTTTCTTT.

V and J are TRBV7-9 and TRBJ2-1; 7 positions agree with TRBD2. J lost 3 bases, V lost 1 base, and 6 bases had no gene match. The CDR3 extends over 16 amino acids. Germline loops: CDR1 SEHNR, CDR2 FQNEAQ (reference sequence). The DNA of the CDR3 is TGTGCCAGCAGCTTAGTAGGCGGGAGAATCTACAATGAGCAGTTCTTC. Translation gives CASSLVGGRIYNEQFF.

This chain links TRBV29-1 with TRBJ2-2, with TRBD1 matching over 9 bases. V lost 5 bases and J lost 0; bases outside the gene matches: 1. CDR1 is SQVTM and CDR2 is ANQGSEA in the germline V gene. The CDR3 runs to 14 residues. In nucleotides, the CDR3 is TGCAGCGTTTGGACAGGGGCGAACACCGGGGAGCTGTTTTTT. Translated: CSVWTGANTGELFF.

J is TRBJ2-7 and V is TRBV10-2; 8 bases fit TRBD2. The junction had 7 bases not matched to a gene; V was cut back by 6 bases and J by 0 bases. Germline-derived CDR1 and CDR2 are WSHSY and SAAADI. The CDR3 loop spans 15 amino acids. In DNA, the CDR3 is TGCGCCAGCAGAACAAAAAGCGGGAGCTCCTACGAGCAGTACTTC. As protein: CASRTKSGSSYEQYF.

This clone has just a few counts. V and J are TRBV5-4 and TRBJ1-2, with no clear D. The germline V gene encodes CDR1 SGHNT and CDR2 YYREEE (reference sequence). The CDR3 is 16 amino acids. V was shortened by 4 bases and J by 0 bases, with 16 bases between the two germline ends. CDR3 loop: CASSREGDGANYGYTF. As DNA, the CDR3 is TGTGCCAGCAGCCGGGAGGGAGACGGAGCTAACTATGGCTACACCTTC. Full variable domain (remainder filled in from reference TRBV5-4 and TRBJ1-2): ETGVTQSPTHLIKTRGQQVTLRCSSQSGHNTVSWYQQALGQGPQFIFQYYREEENGRGNFPPRFSGLQFPNYSSELNVNALELDDSALYLCASSREGDGANYGYTFGSGTRLTVV.

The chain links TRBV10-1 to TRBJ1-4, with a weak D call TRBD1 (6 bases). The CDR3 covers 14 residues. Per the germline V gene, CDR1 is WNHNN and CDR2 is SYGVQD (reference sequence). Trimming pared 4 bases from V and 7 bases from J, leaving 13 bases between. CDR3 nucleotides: TGCGCCAGCAGTGTTCCACAGGGCTCTGAAAAACTGTTTTTT. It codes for CASSVPQGSEKLFF.

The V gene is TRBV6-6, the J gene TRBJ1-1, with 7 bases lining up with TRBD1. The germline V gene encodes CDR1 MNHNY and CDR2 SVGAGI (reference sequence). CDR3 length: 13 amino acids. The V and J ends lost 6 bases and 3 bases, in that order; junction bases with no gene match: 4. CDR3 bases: TGTGCCAGCAGCCGAGACAGGGACACTGAAGCTTTCTTT. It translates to CASSRDRDTEAFF.

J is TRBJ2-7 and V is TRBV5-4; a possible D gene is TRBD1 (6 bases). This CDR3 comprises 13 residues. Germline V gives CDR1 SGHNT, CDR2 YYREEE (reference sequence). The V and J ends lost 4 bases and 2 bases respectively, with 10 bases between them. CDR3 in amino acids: CASSGTGTYEQYF. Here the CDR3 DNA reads TGTGCCAGCAGCGGAACAGGGACCTACGAGCAGTACTTC.

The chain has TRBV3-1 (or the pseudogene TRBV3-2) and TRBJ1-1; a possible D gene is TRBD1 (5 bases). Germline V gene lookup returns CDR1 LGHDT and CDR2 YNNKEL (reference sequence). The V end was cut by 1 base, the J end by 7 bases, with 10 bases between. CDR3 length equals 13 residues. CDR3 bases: TGTGCCAGCAGCCAAGGGTGGCAGGGTGAAGCTTTCTTT. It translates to CASSQGWQGEAFF.